A selection of T cell receptor beta chains follows, all from one sample in a study of beta chain features in type 1 diabetes. Produced via immunoSEQ multiplex PCR; TCRdb's table is partial and in-frame only. The sample lists roughly 140,000 clones, 6.9% occurring once. Sequences were obtained from central memory CD4+ T cells from blood. The source of these receptors is a woman aged 30 to 39 in good health. Each CDR3 is given with its conserved first and last residue. Fields, in order: V gene, J gene, clone size, D gene, CDR3 protein, CDR3 DNA. A D gene is named only where the DNA matches it firmly. Clone size appears in some rows only: once, few, many, or a class for an expanded clone.

v_call: TRBV19; j_call: TRBJ2-1; clone_size: few; d_call: TRBD2; cdr3_aa: CASSMGRGLALYNEQFF; cdr3_nt: TGTGCCAGTAGTATGGGTCGAGGACTAGCACTATACAATGAGCAGTTCTTC
v_call: TRBV30; j_call: TRBJ1-4; clone_size: .; d_call: .; cdr3_aa: CAWTGSTNEKLFF; cdr3_nt: TGTGCCTGGACAGGCTCAACTAATGAAAAACTGTTTTTT
v_call: TRBV7-6; j_call: TRBJ1-1; clone_size: few; d_call: TRBD1; cdr3_aa: CASSSGQEHTEAFF; cdr3_nt: TGTGCCAGCAGCTCCGGACAGGAACACACTGAAGCTTTCTTT
v_call: TRBV11-2; j_call: TRBJ2-7; clone_size: .; d_call: TRBD2; cdr3_aa: CASSLTSGYYEQYF; cdr3_nt: TGTGCCAGCAGCTTAACTAGCGGTTACTACGAGCAGTACTTC
v_call: TRBV29-1; j_call: TRBJ1-2; clone_size: .; d_call: .; cdr3_aa: CSVDGAGSDSGYTF; cdr3_nt: TGCAGCGTTGATGGGGCAGGTTCCGATTCTGGCTACACCTTC
v_call: TRBV5-4; j_call: TRBJ2-7; clone_size: few; d_call: .; cdr3_aa: CASSQRWEGGSEQYF; cdr3_nt: TGTGCCAGCAGCCAGCGGTGGGAGGGGGGGTCCGAGCAGTACTTC
v_call: TRBV7-9; j_call: TRBJ1-1; clone_size: few; d_call: .; cdr3_aa: CASSNPGGAEAFF; cdr3_nt: TGTGCCAGCAGCAACCCGGGGGGGGCTGAAGCTTTCTTT
v_call: TRBV30; j_call: TRBJ2-2; clone_size: few; d_call: .; cdr3_aa: CAWSRRVRGGELFF; cdr3_nt: TGTGCCTGGAGTCGGAGAGTCCGGGGCGGGGAGCTGTTTTTT
v_call: TRBV6-5; j_call: TRBJ2-7; clone_size: .; d_call: TRBD1; cdr3_aa: CASSYSRRGPSYEQYF; cdr3_nt: TGTGCCAGCAGTTACTCTCGCAGGGGGCCTTCCTACGAGCAGTACTTC
v_call: TRBV6-1; j_call: TRBJ2-1; clone_size: few; d_call: TRBD2; cdr3_aa: CASSASGRAYEQFF; cdr3_nt: TGTGCCAGCAGTGCCAGCGGGAGGGCCTATGAGCAGTTCTTC
v_call: TRBV5-4; j_call: TRBJ2-4; clone_size: few; d_call: TRBD2; cdr3_aa: CASSLVGGRNIQYF; cdr3_nt: TGTGCCAGCAGCTTGGTGGGGGGGAGAAACATTCAGTACTTC
v_call: TRBV11-3; j_call: TRBJ2-7; clone_size: few; d_call: .; cdr3_aa: CASSLASPYEQYF; cdr3_nt: TGTGCCAGCAGCTTAGCCTCCCCCTACGAGCAGTACTTC
v_call: TRBV6-5; j_call: TRBJ1-4; clone_size: .; d_call: TRBD1; cdr3_aa: CASSPGTAYNEKLFF; cdr3_nt: TGTGCCAGCAGTCCCGGGACAGCTTATAATGAAAAACTGTTTTTT
v_call: TRBV19; j_call: TRBJ2-5; clone_size: few; d_call: .; cdr3_aa: CASSITGWETQYF; cdr3_nt: TGTGCCAGTAGTATTACAGGCTGGGAGACCCAGTACTTC
v_call: TRBV2; j_call: TRBJ2-7; clone_size: few; d_call: .; cdr3_aa: CASYLGLYYEQYF; cdr3_nt: TGTGCCAGCTACCTTGGGCTTTACTACGAGCAGTACTTC
v_call: TRBV5-4; j_call: TRBJ2-5; clone_size: few; d_call: .; cdr3_aa: CASSLVVAAELVTQYF; cdr3_nt: TGTGCCAGCAGCTTGGTGGTAGCGGCCGAGTTAGTGACCCAGTACTTC
v_call: TRBV5-6; j_call: TRBJ2-5; clone_size: .; d_call: .; cdr3_aa: CASSAAGRLEKTQYF; cdr3_nt: TGTGCCAGCAGCGCTGCGGGGAGGTTGGAGAAGACCCAGTACTTC
v_call: TRBV28; j_call: TRBJ1-4; clone_size: many; d_call: .; cdr3_aa: CASSVAGGTNEKLFF; cdr3_nt: TGTGCCAGCAGCGTCGCGGGGGGCACGAATGAAAAACTGTTTTTT
v_call: TRBV11-3; j_call: TRBJ2-3; clone_size: few; d_call: .; cdr3_aa: CASSLGSTPPQYF; cdr3_nt: TGTGCCAGCAGCTTAGGTTCCACTCCCCCGCAGTATTTT
v_call: TRBV2; j_call: TRBJ1-5; clone_size: few; d_call: .; cdr3_aa: CASSDGDFNQPQHF; cdr3_nt: TGTGCCAGCAGTGACGGGGACTTTAATCAGCCCCAGCATTTT
v_call: TRBV10-3; j_call: TRBJ2-7; clone_size: many; d_call: .; cdr3_aa: CAIGTTYEQYF; cdr3_nt: TGTGCCATCGGGACAACGTACGAGCAGTACTTC
v_call: TRBV6-1; j_call: TRBJ2-5; clone_size: few; d_call: .; cdr3_aa: CASSGRLRETQYF; cdr3_nt: TGTGCCAGCAGTGGGAGACTCAGAGAGACCCAGTACTTC
v_call: TRBV5-1; j_call: TRBJ1-5; clone_size: few; d_call: .; cdr3_aa: CASSFQGGGNQPQHF; cdr3_nt: TGCGCCAGCAGCTTCCAGGGCGGGGGCAATCAGCCCCAGCATTTT
v_call: TRBV7-3; j_call: TRBJ2-5; clone_size: few; d_call: .; cdr3_aa: CASSPLGGETQYF; cdr3_nt: TGTGCCAGCAGCCCCCTCGGTGGAGAGACCCAGTACTTC
v_call: TRBV19; j_call: TRBJ2-7; clone_size: few; d_call: .; cdr3_aa: CASSDSQLSYEQYF; cdr3_nt: TGTGCCAGTAGTGACTCTCAGCTCTCCTACGAGCAGTACTTC
v_call: TRBV4-3; j_call: TRBJ2-3; clone_size: few; d_call: .; cdr3_aa: CASSQDWATDTQYF; cdr3_nt: TGCGCCAGCAGCCAAGACTGGGCAACAGATACGCAGTATTTT
v_call: TRBV30; j_call: TRBJ2-5; clone_size: few; d_call: .; cdr3_aa: CAWSVSGETQYF; cdr3_nt: TGTGCCTGGAGTGTATCAGGGGAGACCCAGTACTTC
v_call: TRBV2; j_call: TRBJ1-4; clone_size: .; d_call: .; cdr3_aa: CASRRVLGEKLFF; cdr3_nt: TGTGCCAGCAGGAGGGTACTCGGGGAAAAACTGTTTTTT
v_call: TRBV7-9; j_call: TRBJ2-3; clone_size: few; d_call: .; cdr3_aa: CASSFAIDTDTQYF; cdr3_nt: TGTGCCAGCAGCTTCGCTATAGACACAGATACGCAGTATTTT
v_call: TRBV28; j_call: TRBJ1-1; clone_size: few; d_call: .; cdr3_aa: CASSLRSSGNTEAFF; cdr3_nt: TGTGCCAGCAGTTTAAGGAGCAGCGGGAACACTGAAGCTTTCTTT
v_call: TRBV6-6; j_call: TRBJ2-7; clone_size: .; d_call: TRBD1; cdr3_aa: CASRTGTGGYEQYF; cdr3_nt: TGTGCCAGCAGAACCGGGACAGGGGGCTACGAGCAGTACTTC
v_call: TRBV7-2; j_call: TRBJ1-2; clone_size: .; d_call: TRBD1; cdr3_aa: CASSPTGFDGYTF; cdr3_nt: TGTGCCAGCAGCCCGACAGGGTTCGATGGCTACACCTTC
v_call: TRBV25-1; j_call: TRBJ1-4; clone_size: many; d_call: .; cdr3_aa: CASSGLGLDEKLFF; cdr3_nt: TGTGCCAGCAGCGGACTCGGGTTGGATGAAAAACTGTTTTTT
v_call: TRBV14; j_call: TRBJ2-7; clone_size: .; d_call: .; cdr3_aa: CASSRLGGYEQYF; cdr3_nt: TGTGCCAGCAGCCGCTTAGGAGGCTACGAGCAGTACTTC
v_call: TRBV7-2; j_call: TRBJ2-7; clone_size: .; d_call: TRBD2; cdr3_aa: CASSLGLAGGWSEQYF; cdr3_nt: TGTGCCAGCAGCTTAGGTCTAGCGGGAGGGTGGAGCGAGCAGTACTTC
v_call: TRBV2; j_call: TRBJ2-7; clone_size: few; d_call: TRBD1; cdr3_aa: CASSREGQGAGEQYF; cdr3_nt: TGTGCCAGCAGTCGCGAGGGACAGGGGGCGGGGGAGCAGTACTTC
v_call: TRBV4-1; j_call: TRBJ2-7; clone_size: few; d_call: TRBD1; cdr3_aa: CASSPDRARSSYEQYF; cdr3_nt: TGCGCCAGCAGCCCAGACAGGGCTCGGAGCTCCTACGAGCAGTACTTC
v_call: TRBV18; j_call: TRBJ2-5; clone_size: .; d_call: TRBD1; cdr3_aa: CASSPRDSQETQYF; cdr3_nt: TGTGCCAGCTCACCGAGGGACAGCCAAGAGACCCAGTACTTC
v_call: TRBV7-8; j_call: TRBJ2-5; clone_size: few; d_call: TRBD2; cdr3_aa: CASSLVGTSGGRTQYF; cdr3_nt: TGTGCCAGCAGCTTAGTGGGGACTAGCGGCGGGAGGACCCAGTACTTC
v_call: TRBV28; j_call: TRBJ2-7; clone_size: .; d_call: .; cdr3_aa: CASPPTAGGSYEQYF; cdr3_nt: TGTGCCAGCCCTCCAACAGCCGGGGGCTCCTACGAGCAGTACTTC
v_call: TRBV19; j_call: TRBJ2-4; clone_size: .; d_call: TRBD1; cdr3_aa: CASSSGTEANIQYF; cdr3_nt: TGTGCCAGTAGTTCGGGGACAGAAGCAAACATTCAGTACTTC
v_call: TRBV28; j_call: TRBJ1-1; clone_size: many; d_call: .; cdr3_aa: CASSLLTGTPSF; cdr3_nt: TGTGCCAGCAGTTTGTTAACAGGAACACCATCCTTT
v_call: TRBV14; j_call: TRBJ2-1; clone_size: many; d_call: .; cdr3_aa: CASSQEPRGKAQFF; cdr3_nt: TGTGCCAGCAGCCAAGAGCCCAGGGGTAAGGCGCAGTTCTTC
v_call: TRBV2; j_call: TRBJ2-5; clone_size: .; d_call: .; cdr3_aa: CASSGGGVVSETQYF; cdr3_nt: TGTGCCAGCAGTGGAGGAGGGGTAGTCTCGGAGACCCAGTACTTC
v_call: TRBV19; j_call: TRBJ2-3; clone_size: few; d_call: TRBD1; cdr3_aa: CASSTPGTGARDTQYF; cdr3_nt: TGTGCCAGTAGTACTCCTGGGACAGGGGCACGAGATACGCAGTATTTT
v_call: TRBV7-9; j_call: TRBJ1-1; clone_size: many; d_call: .; cdr3_aa: CASSLSTGMSTEAFF; cdr3_nt: TGTGCCAGCAGCTTATCCACAGGGATGAGCACTGAAGCTTTCTTT
v_call: TRBV5-1; j_call: TRBJ2-1; clone_size: .; d_call: .; cdr3_aa: CASSLGQVISYNEQFF; cdr3_nt: TGCGCCAGCAGCTTGGGACAGGTGATTTCCTACAATGAGCAGTTCTTC
v_call: TRBV7-3; j_call: TRBJ2-5; clone_size: many; d_call: .; cdr3_aa: CASSLSGSAWETQYF; cdr3_nt: TGTGCCAGCAGCTTAAGCGGTAGCGCCTGGGAGACCCAGTACTTC
v_call: TRBV28; j_call: TRBJ1-5; clone_size: few; d_call: TRBD1; cdr3_aa: CASRPGQFGNQPQHF; cdr3_nt: TGTGCCAGCAGGCCGGGACAGTTTGGCAATCAGCCCCAGCATTTT
v_call: TRBV5-6; j_call: TRBJ1-3; clone_size: few; d_call: .; cdr3_aa: CASRGRGSGNTIYF; cdr3_nt: TGTGCCAGCAGGGGGCGGGGAAGTGGAAACACCATATATTTT